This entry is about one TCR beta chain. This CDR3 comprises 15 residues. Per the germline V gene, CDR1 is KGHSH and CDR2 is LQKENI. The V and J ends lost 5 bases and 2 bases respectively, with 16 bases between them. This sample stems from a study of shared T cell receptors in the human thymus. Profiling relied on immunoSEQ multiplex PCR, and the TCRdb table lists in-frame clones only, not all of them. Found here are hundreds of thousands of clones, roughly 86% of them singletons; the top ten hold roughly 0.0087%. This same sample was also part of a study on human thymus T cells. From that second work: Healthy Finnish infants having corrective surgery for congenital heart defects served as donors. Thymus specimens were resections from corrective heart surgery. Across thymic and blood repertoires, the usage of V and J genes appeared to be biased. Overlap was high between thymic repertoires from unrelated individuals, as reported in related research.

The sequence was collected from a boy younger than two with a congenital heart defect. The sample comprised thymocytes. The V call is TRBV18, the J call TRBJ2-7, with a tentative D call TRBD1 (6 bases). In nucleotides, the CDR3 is TGTGCCAGCTCATCACAATACAGGGTCCCCTACGAGCAGTACTTC. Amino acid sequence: CASSSQYRVPYEQYF. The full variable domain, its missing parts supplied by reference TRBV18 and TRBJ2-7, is NAGVMQNPRHLVRRRGQEARLRCSPMKGHSHVYWYRQLPEEGLKFMVYLQKENIIDESGMPKERFSAEFPKEGPSILRIQQVVRGDSAAYFCASSSQYRVPYEQYFGPGTRLTVT.